What follows are 32 T cell receptor beta chains derived from one specimen sequenced in a study of T cells after yellow fever vaccination. One entry per CDR3 protein results from TCRdb running MiXCR on the 5' RACE reads. Of a few hundred thousand distinct CDR3 sequences listed, over 10% are singletons. Material: CD4+ T cells sorted from PBMCs, obtained 45 days after the yellow fever booster vaccination. All receptors derive from a man aged 25 to 40 who received the YFV17D yellow fever vaccine.

This clonotype was counted only a few times. The V and J genes are TRBV20-1 and TRBJ2-7; 8 nucleotides align to TRBD1. This CDR3 contains 15 residues. V lost 3 bases and J lost 2; bases outside the gene matches: 9. Per germline, CDR1 DFQATT and CDR2 SNEGSKA (reference sequence). CDR3 amino acids: CSARTFQGQAYEQYF. The CDR3 DNA reads as TGCAGTGCTAGGACCTTTCAGGGACAGGCCTACGAGCAGTACTTC.

This clonotype was picked up a small number of times. The chain combines TRBV24-1 with TRBJ2-1, with 9 bases identical to TRBD1. CDR1 KGHDR and CDR2 SFDVKD come from the germline V gene. J was trimmed by 8 bases and V by 0 bases; bases with no gene match: 13. This CDR3 has 18 residues. CDR3: CATSDLPPGTGLFHEQFF. CDR3 nucleotide sequence: TGTGCCACCAGTGATTTGCCTCCCGGGACAGGGTTATTCCATGAGCAGTTCTTC.

The chain joins TRBV20-1 to TRBJ2-2; D gene ambiguous. Per germline, CDR1 DFQATT and CDR2 SNEGSKA (reference sequence). CDR3 length equals 12 residues. V lost 3 bases and J lost 5, with 7 bases in between. CDR3 amino acids: CSASPLTGELFF. The CDR3 DNA reads as TGCAGTGCTAGTCCTTTGACCGGGGAGCTGTTTTTT.

This clonotype came up a few times. The gene calls are TRBV10-3 and TRBJ2-5; TRBD2 matches at 14 bases. CDR3 length: 15 amino acids. CDR1 and CDR2 from the germline V gene are ENHRY and SYGVKD. Trimming took 9 bases from V and 4 from J; bases not matched to a gene: 7. Here the CDR3 DNA reads TGTGCCATTCAAGAGACTAGCGGGAGGGGAGAGACCCAGTACTTC. This sequence encodes CAIQETSGRGETQYF.

This clonotype was seen repeatedly, ten times or more. The rearrangement uses TRBV27 and TRBJ2-3; no reliable D call. In germline, CDR1 is MNHEY, CDR2 SMNVEV (reference sequence). The CDR3 is 13 amino acids. V dropped 2 bases and J dropped 0 bases, with 3 bases sitting between them. CDR3 in amino acids: CASSLTSTDTQYF. DNA for the CDR3: TGTGCCAGCAGTTTAACTAGCACAGATACGCAGTATTTT.

V gene TRBV2 combines with J gene TRBJ2-2; D is possibly TRBD1 (5 bases). Trimming left V 3 bases short and J 0 bases short, with 11 bases between. This CDR3 has 16 amino acids. From germline, CDR1 is SNHLY and CDR2 FYNNEI. The DNA of the CDR3 is TGTGCCAGCAGTGACCCGACAGCTTCGAACACCGGGGAGCTGTTTTTT. It specifies CASSDPTASNTGELFF.

V gene TRBV7-2 combines with J gene TRBJ2-7; 13 nucleotides match TRBD2. The V gene's germline CDR1 is SGHTA and CDR2 FQGNSA. This CDR3 is built from 16 residues. Trimming removed 6 bases from V and 0 bases from J; junction bases left unmatched: 5. CDR3 nucleotides: TGTGCCAGCAGTCGCCGGACTAGCGGGGGCTCCTACGAGCAGTACTTC. Protein: CASSRRTSGGSYEQYF.

The chain employs TRBV18 and TRBJ1-4; D remains ambiguous. Germline V gene sequence: CDR1 KGHSH, CDR2 LQKENI. The CDR3 has 14 residues. The V end was cut by 0 bases, the J end by 5 bases, with 7 bases between. The CDR3 loop reads CASSPPGLNEKLFF. The CDR3 DNA sequence: TGTGCCAGCTCACCACCCGGATTGAATGAAAAACTGTTTTTT.

Only a few counts were recorded for this clonotype. The chain is built from TRBV20-1 and TRBJ2-3; 12 bases map to TRBD2. V lost 5 bases to trimming and J lost 5 bases; unmatched junction nucleotides: 2. Germline values: CDR1 DFQATT, CDR2 SNEGSKA (reference sequence). CDR3 size: 13 residues. CDR3 nucleotides: TGCAGTGCTTCGGGACTAGCGGGAGATACGCAGTATTTT. Its protein product is CSASGLAGDTQYF.

This clonotype was detected ten times or more. Here the CDR3 reads CASSFGGNTEAFF. The DNA of the CDR3 is TGTGCCAGCAGTTTCGGGGGGAACACTGAAGCTTTCTTT. V and J are TRBV6-5 and TRBJ1-1; the D gene is possibly TRBD1 (5 bases). The length of the CDR3 is 13 residues. V lost 4 bases and J lost 1, with 7 bases in between. Per the germline V gene, CDR1 is MNHEY and CDR2 is SVGAGI.

This clonotype was picked up a small number of times. V usage is TRBV7-2 and J usage is TRBJ2-5, with 8 bases matching TRBD2. With 5 bases clipped from V and 4 bases from J, the junction kept 9 bases outside the gene matches. Germline V lookup: CDR1 SGHTA, CDR2 FQGNSA. The CDR3 is 15 amino acids. DNA of the CDR3: TGTGCCAGCAGCCCCCGAGCGGGAGCGGGAGAGACCCAGTACTTC. This codes for CASSPRAGAGETQYF.

The rearrangement joins TRBV7-2 to TRBJ1-5; D is perhaps TRBD1 (6 bases). This CDR3 comprises 16 residues. Trimming removed 1 base from V and 3 bases from J, with 13 bases in between. Per germline, CDR1 SGHTA and CDR2 FQGNSA. In nucleotides, the CDR3 is TGTGCCAGCAGCTTAGATGGGGGGGCCTCCAATCAGCCCCAGCATTTT. Amino acid sequence: CASSLDGGASNQPQHF.

The V call is TRBV5-1, the J call TRBJ1-1; 7 bases map to TRBD1. CDR3 length: 14 amino acids. CDR1 and CDR2 (germline): SGHRS, YFSETQ. With 0 bases clipped from V and 10 bases from J, the junction kept 9 bases outside the gene matches. The DNA of the CDR3 is TGCGCCAGCAGCTTGGAGGGGGCCGGCACGGGAGCTTTCTTT. This sequence encodes CASSLEGAGTGAFF.

This clonotype was recorded a few times. The chain recombines TRBV5-5 with TRBJ2-1, with TRBD2 identical over 10 bases. Trimming at V came to 0 bases and at J to 8 bases, leaving 5 bases not matched to a gene. Germline V lookup: CDR1 SGHKS, CDR2 YYEKEE (reference sequence). This CDR3 is 15 amino acids long. Here the CDR3 reads CASSLVLAGVYEQFF. The CDR3 region has the DNA TGTGCCAGCAGCTTGGTTCTAGCGGGAGTCTATGAGCAGTTCTTC.

This chain connects TRBV10-2 to TRBJ1-6, with D unclear. The CDR3 sequence is 13 residues long. V dropped 0 bases and J dropped 8 bases, with 5 bases sitting between them. Germline CDR1 reads WSHSY; CDR2 reads SAAADI. This CDR3 reads CASSESKDSPLHF. DNA for the CDR3: TGCGCCAGCAGTGAGTCCAAGGATTCACCCCTCCACTTT.

This clonotype was recorded a few times. V is TRBV7-2 and J is TRBJ1-2, with 10 bases fitting TRBD1. CDR1 and CDR2 from the germline V gene are SGHTA and FQGNSA. With 4 bases clipped from V and 6 bases from J, the junction kept 8 bases outside the gene matches. This CDR3 has 15 residues. The CDR3 nucleotides are TGTGCCAGCAGCTCTAAAGGACAGGGGGTTAATGGCTACACCTTC. This sequence encodes CASSSKGQGVNGYTF.

A few counts support this clonotype. The rearrangement uses TRBV5-1 and TRBJ2-7, with D hard to call. The germline gives CDR1 SGHRS, CDR2 YFSETQ. Trimming took 9 bases from V and 0 from J, leaving 16 bases between them. The CDR3 is 14 amino acids. The CDR3 bases are TGCGCCACTATGGCGGAACCCCACTCCTACGAGCAGTACTTC. Translating it yields CATMAEPHSYEQYF.

This clonotype appeared a few times. The chain employs TRBV5-1 and TRBJ2-2; TRBD2 matches 10 bases. The germline gives CDR1 SGHRS, CDR2 YFSETQ. Trimming cost V 4 bases and J 0 bases; bases outside gene matches: 3. The CDR3 is 16 amino acids. CDR3 region: CASSASGSPNTGELFF. CDR3 DNA: TGCGCCAGCAGCGCTAGCGGGAGCCCGAACACCGGGGAGCTGTTTTTT. The full variable domain, in which reference TRBV5-1 and TRBJ2-2 provide the parts outside the CDR3, is KAGVTQTPRYLIKTRGQQVTLSCSPISGHRSVSWYQQTPGQGLQFLFEYFSETQRNKGNFPGRFSGRQFSNSRSEMNVSTLELGDSALYLCASSASGSPNTGELFFGEGSRLTVL.

The V call is TRBV4-3, the J call TRBJ2-5; no clear D. Trimming left V 5 bases short and J 5 bases short, with 12 bases between. The length of the CDR3 is 13 residues. Germline V gene sequence: CDR1 LGHNA, CDR2 YSLEER. The CDR3 region is CASSRLVGETQYF. CDR3 DNA sequence: TGCGCCAGCAGCAGACTGGTCGGGGAGACCCAGTACTTC.

The CDR3 is CATMRGLGGYIQYF. The DNA of the CDR3 is TGTGCCACAATGAGGGGACTAGGCGGGTACATTCAGTACTTC. This chain joins TRBV27 and TRBJ2-4; TRBD2 agrees at 8 bases. In germline, CDR1 is MNHEY, CDR2 SMNVEV (reference sequence). CDR3 length: 14 residues. V lost 10 bases and J lost 8; bases outside the gene matches: 13.

The V call is TRBV10-3, the J call TRBJ2-5; 8 nucleotides line up with TRBD2. V lost 3 bases to trimming and J lost 8 bases; unmatched junction nucleotides: 11. The germline V gene encodes CDR1 ENHRY and CDR2 SYGVKD. The CDR3 spans 15 residues. The CDR3 nucleotides read TGTGCCATCAGTGAAGATAACCGTCGGGAGGGAACCCAGTACTTC. Translation gives CAISEDNRREGTQYF.

This clonotype has more than one count but fewer than ten. This chain connects TRBV5-1 to TRBJ1-6; TRBD1 might be the D (5 bases). The CDR3 is made up of 13 amino acids. With 1 base removed from V and 10 bases from J, the gap between germline ends came to 9 bases. CDR1 and CDR2 (germline): SGHRS, YFSETQ. The CDR3, as DNA: TGCGCCAGCAGCTTGCTTAGGGGATCACCCCTCCACTTT. This translates into CASSLLRGSPLHF.

A few counts support this clonotype. V usage is TRBV6-5 and J usage is TRBJ2-4; weak D call: TRBD2 (7 bases). The CDR3 is 15 residues long. Germline values: CDR1 MNHEY, CDR2 SVGAGI. The ends were cut back, 2 bases at V and 3 bases at J, with 11 bases in the middle. For the CDR3, the DNA is TGTGCCAGCAGTTACCGGGGGGCTGGCAAAAACATTCAGTACTTC. It encodes CASSYRGAGKNIQYF.

The rearrangement joins TRBV12-3 or TRBV12-4 to TRBJ2-7; TRBD1 matches 10 bases. This CDR3 comprises 15 residues. V shed 1 base and J 1 base; nucleotides not matched to a gene: 1. The CDR3 nucleotides are TGTGCCAGCAGTTTAGAGGGACAGGGGTCCTACGAGCAGTACTTC. Protein sequence: CASSLEGQGSYEQYF.

The chain employs TRBV5-1 and TRBJ1-2; D remains unclear. This CDR3 region has 14 residues. CDR1 and CDR2 from the germline V gene are SGHRS and YFSETQ. Trimming cost V 0 bases and J 2 bases, with 8 bases left between them. Here the CDR3 reads CASSLGPQNYGYTF. Written as DNA, the CDR3 is TGCGCCAGCAGCTTGGGGCCGCAGAACTATGGCTACACCTTC.

This rearrangement joins TRBV5-1 to TRBJ2-2; D possibly matches TRBD1 or TRBD2 (5 bases each). V was trimmed by 0 bases and J by 3 bases, leaving 12 bases between them. CDR3 length equals 16 residues. CDR1 and CDR2 from the germline V gene are SGHRS and YFSETQ. CDR3 DNA sequence: TGCGCCAGCAGCTTGGCCGGGACCCGGGACACCGGGGAGCTGTTTTTT. It specifies CASSLAGTRDTGELFF.

The chain is built from TRBV7-2 and TRBJ1-2; maybe TRBD1 (6 bases). V dropped 4 bases and J dropped 3 bases, with 9 bases sitting between them. Germline CDR1 and CDR2: SGHTA and FQGNSA. The CDR3 runs 13 residues. CDR3 region: CASSWDTDYGYTF. In nucleotides, the CDR3 is TGTGCCAGCAGCTGGGACACAGACTATGGCTACACCTTC.

This clonotype has just a few counts. The gene calls are TRBV5-1 and TRBJ2-7; no reliable D call. This CDR3 has 15 amino acids. Trimming pared 3 bases from V and 0 bases from J, leaving 13 bases between. Per germline, CDR1 SGHRS and CDR2 YFSETQ. CDR3 residues: CASSWNGDPSYEQYF. For the CDR3, the DNA is TGCGCCAGCAGCTGGAACGGCGACCCCTCCTACGAGCAGTACTTC. The complete variable domain, with remaining parts taken from reference TRBV5-1 and TRBJ2-7, reads KAGVTQTPRYLIKTRGQQVTLSCSPISGHRSVSWYQQTPGQGLQFLFEYFSETQRNKGNFPGRFSGRQFSNSRSEMNVSTLELGDSALYLCASSWNGDPSYEQYFGPGTRLTVT.

The chain links TRBV5-1 to TRBJ2-1, with TRBD2 identical over 12 bases. Germline CDR1 is SGHRS and CDR2 is YFSETQ. The V gene end was trimmed by 0 bases and the J gene end by 1 base; junction bases not matched to a gene: 5. This CDR3 has 18 residues. This chain's CDR3 is CASSLERLAGVSYNEQFF. As DNA, the CDR3 is TGCGCCAGCAGCTTGGAGAGACTAGCGGGAGTTTCCTACAATGAGCAGTTCTTC.

This clonotype occurred a few times. V gene TRBV4-2 combines with J gene TRBJ2-1, with TRBD2 matching 7 bases. The CDR3 length is 16 residues. Unmatched junction bases numbered 7, after V lost 2 bases and J lost 3 bases. The germline V gene has CDR1 LGHNA and CDR2 YNFKEQ. CDR3 region: CASSQRIRDYYNEQFF. CDR3 in DNA: TGTGCCAGCAGCCAACGCATCCGGGACTACTACAATGAGCAGTTCTTC.

This chain links TRBV7-2 with TRBJ2-1; 9 nucleotides line up with TRBD1. In germline, CDR1 is SGHTA, CDR2 FQGNSA. This CDR3 contains 16 residues. With V trimmed by 0 bases and J by 8 bases, 8 bases remained unmatched. For the CDR3, the DNA is TGTGCCAGCAGCTTAGCCCCTTGGACAGGGGCGCATGAGCAGTTCTTC. Translating gives CASSLAPWTGAHEQFF. Full variable domain (outside the CDR3, taken from reference TRBV7-2 and TRBJ2-1): GAGVSQSPSNKVTEKGKDVELRCDPISGHTALYWYRQSLGQGLEFLIYFQGNSAPDKSGLPSDRFSAERTGGSVSTLTIQRTQQEDSAVYLCASSLAPWTGAHEQFFGPGTRLTVL.

This clonotype was seen only a few times. CDR3 protein: CASSLSLGEKLFF. In nucleotides, the CDR3 is TGTGCCAGCAGTCTTTCCCTGGGTGAAAAACTGTTTTTT. The chain carries TRBV6-1 and TRBJ1-4; D gene uncertain. Per germline, CDR1 MNHNS and CDR2 SASEGT. V gave up 5 bases and J gave up 7 bases, with 11 bases separating them. The CDR3 contains 13 residues.